This TCR beta chain was identified in a study of T-cell reconstitution after alpha-beta-depleted transplantation in children. Germline-derived CDR1 and CDR2 are SQVTM and ANQGSEA. The V segment lost 6 bases and the J segment 4 bases; nucleotides outside the gene matches: 14. The CDR3 covers 16 residues. The sample holds many counts of this clonotype. It was with unique molecular identifiers that the TCRbeta library was prepared. TCRdb redid the calling of the PCR reads with MiXCR, one entry per CDR3 protein. This table holds roughly 590,000 distinct CDR3 sequences, 16% found once. The rearrangement links TRBV29-1 to TRBJ2-1, with TRBD1 matching 8 bases. The receptor's source is a human donor who donated a stem cell graft to a child with acute myeloid leukemia. The material was PBMCs from the stem cell graft donor, obtained from the stem cell graft. This CDR3 reads CSVARTGGTTYNEQFF. For the CDR3, the DNA is TGCAGCGTCGCTCGAACAGGGGGTACCACGTACAATGAGCAGTTCTTC.